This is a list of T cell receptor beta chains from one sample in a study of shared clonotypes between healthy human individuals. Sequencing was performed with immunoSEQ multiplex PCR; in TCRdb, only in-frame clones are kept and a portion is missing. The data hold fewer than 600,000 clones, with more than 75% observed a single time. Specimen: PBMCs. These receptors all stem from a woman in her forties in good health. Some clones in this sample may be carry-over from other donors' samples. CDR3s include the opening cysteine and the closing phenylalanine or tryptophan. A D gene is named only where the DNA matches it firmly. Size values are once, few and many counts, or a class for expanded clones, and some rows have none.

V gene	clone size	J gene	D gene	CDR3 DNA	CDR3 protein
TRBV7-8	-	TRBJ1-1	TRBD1	TGTGCCAGCAGTTTTCTAGTCGAAACAGGGGTTGGGATGAACACTGAAGCTTTCTTT	CASSFLVETGVGMNTEAFF
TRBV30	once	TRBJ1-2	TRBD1	TGTGCCTGGAATACAGGGGAAAACTATGGCTACACCTTC	CAWNTGENYGYTF
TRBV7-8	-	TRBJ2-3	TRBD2	TGTGCCAGCAGCTCCGGACTAGCGGAATACATTAGCACAGATACGCAGTATTTT	CASSSGLAEYISTDTQYF
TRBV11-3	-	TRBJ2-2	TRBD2	TGTGCCAGCAGCTTGGGGCTAGCGGGACGGAGCGGGGAGCTGTTTTTT	CASSLGLAGRSGELFF
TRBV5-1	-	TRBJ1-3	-	TGCGCCAGCAGCTTGGTGGGACAAGGAAACACCATATATTTT	CASSLVGQGNTIYF
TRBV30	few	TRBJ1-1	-	TGTGCCTGGAGTGTGGCTGAGAACACTGAAGCTTTCTTT	CAWSVAENTEAFF
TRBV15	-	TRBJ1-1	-	TGTGCCACCAGCAGAGATCAAATTTGGGTAGTCACTGAAGCTTTCTTT	CATSRDQIWVVTEAFF
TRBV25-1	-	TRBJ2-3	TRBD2	TGTGCCAGCAGCGGGCGGCGAGCGGGGACAGATACGCAGTATTTT	CASSGRRAGTDTQYF
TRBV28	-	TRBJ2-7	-	TGTGCCAGCAGTTTATTCGGGTCGAGCTCCTACGAGCAGTACTTC	CASSLFGSSSYEQYF
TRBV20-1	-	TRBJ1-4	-	TGCAGTGCAACCCGCCTAGGGAAACTGTTTTTT	CSATRLGKLFF
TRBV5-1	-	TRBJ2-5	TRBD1	TGCGCCAGCAGCTTCGACAGGGGGCCTCCCCAAGAGACCCAGTACTTC	CASSFDRGPPQETQYF
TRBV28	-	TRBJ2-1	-	TGTGCCAGCAGTTTCCTGGTCCCGACCTACAATGAGCAGTTCTTC	CASSFLVPTYNEQFF
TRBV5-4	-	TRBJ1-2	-	TGTGCCAGCAGCACCGGGGGGGCGGATAGCTATGGCTACACCTTC	CASSTGGADSYGYTF
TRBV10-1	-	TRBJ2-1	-	TGCGCCAGCAGTGATCTCGGACGACCTGGTTACAATGAGCAGTTCTTC	CASSDLGRPGYNEQFF
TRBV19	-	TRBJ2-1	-	TGTGCCAGTAGCACCGACAGCTTCTTTTACAATGAGCAGTTCTTC	CASSTDSFFYNEQFF
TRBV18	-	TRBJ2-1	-	TGTGCCAACACGGAGTCCGGGGAGCAGTTCTTC	CANTESGEQFF
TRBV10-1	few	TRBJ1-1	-	TGCGCCAGCAGTGAGTCGAATTTGACGAGGAGTGAAGCTTTCTTT	CASSESNLTRSEAFF
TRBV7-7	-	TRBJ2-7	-	TGTGCCAGCAGCTTAGGGGCTAGCGCAGCCTACGAGCAGTACTTC	CASSLGASAAYEQYF
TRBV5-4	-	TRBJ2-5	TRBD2	TGTGCCAGCAGCATATCTAGCGGACAAGAGACCCAGTACTTC	CASSISSGQETQYF
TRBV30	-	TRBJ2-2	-	TGTGCCCGGAAAGGAAAGGGACATGACACCGGGGAGCTGTTTTTT	CARKGKGHDTGELFF
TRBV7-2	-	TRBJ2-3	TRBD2	TGTGCCAGCAGCTTAGCTCCTCTCTCCGTACGGGGAGGGAGCACAGATACGCAGTATTTT	CASSLAPLSVRGGSTDTQYF
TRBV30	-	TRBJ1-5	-	TGTGCCTGGAGTCTTGGGGGTAATCAGCCCCAGCATTTT	CAWSLGGNQPQHF
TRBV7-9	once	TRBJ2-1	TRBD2	TGTGCCAGCAGGCCAAGCGGGAGGGCCGGGTATGAGCAGTTCTTC	CASRPSGRAGYEQFF
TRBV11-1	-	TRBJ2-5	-	TGTGCCAGCAGCTTAGAGGGGACCCAGTACTTC	CASSLEGTQYF
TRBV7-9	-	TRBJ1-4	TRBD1	TGTGCCAGCAGCTTAGGGACAGGGGGCGCTAATGAAAAACTGTTTTTT	CASSLGTGGANEKLFF
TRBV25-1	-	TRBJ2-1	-	TGTGCCAGCAGGCGACCGAGGGGTCCGTTCTTC	CASRRPRGPFF
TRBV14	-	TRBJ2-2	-	TGTGCCAGCAGCCTGACGGCCCCCGGGGAGCTGTTTTTT	CASSLTAPGELFF
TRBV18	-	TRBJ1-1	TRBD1	TGTGCCAGCTCACCACGCGGGACAGGCGTGAACACTGAAGCTTTCTTT	CASSPRGTGVNTEAFF
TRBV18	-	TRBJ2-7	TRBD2	TGTGCCAGCTCACCGGGGACTAGCGGGCTCTACGAGCAGTACTTC	CASSPGTSGLYEQYF
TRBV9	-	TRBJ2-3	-	TGTGCCAGCAGCGTAGTTCAGGGGGGGACAGATACGCAGTATTTT	CASSVVQGGTDTQYF
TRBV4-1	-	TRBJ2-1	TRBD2	TGCGCCAGCAGCCAAGTCGTCTCGCTAGCGGCGGTCTCCTACAATGAGCAGTTCTTC	CASSQVVSLAAVSYNEQFF
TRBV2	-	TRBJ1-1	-	TGTGCCAGCAGTGAAGCGGCAGGGGAGAGGGGTGAAGCTTTCTTT	CASSEAAGERGEAFF
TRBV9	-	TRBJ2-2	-	TGTGCCAGCAGCGTCTCCGGGAGTCGGACCGGGGAGCTGTTTTTT	CASSVSGSRTGELFF
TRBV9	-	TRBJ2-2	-	TGTGCCAGCAGGTCTTTACCCGGGGAGCTGTTTTTT	CASRSLPGELFF
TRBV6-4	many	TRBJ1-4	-	TGTGCCAGCGGTAGCGGGCGGCCTAATGAAAAACTGTTTTTT	CASGSGRPNEKLFF
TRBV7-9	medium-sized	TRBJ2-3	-	TGTGCCAGCAGCGAGTACCGTGGGGGAAATACGCAGTATTTT	CASSEYRGGNTQYF
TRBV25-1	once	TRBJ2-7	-	TGTGCCGCCCAGACAGCGTCCTACGAGCAGTACTTC	CAAQTASYEQYF
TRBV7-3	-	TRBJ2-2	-	TGTGCCAGCAGCTTAACCGCCATTAGGAACACCGGGGAGCTGTTTTTT	CASSLTAIRNTGELFF
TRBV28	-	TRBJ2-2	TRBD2	TGTGCCAGCAGTTTGTGGTTCCTAGCGGGAGGGCCCTCTAGGGAGCTGTTTTTT	CASSLWFLAGGPSRELFF
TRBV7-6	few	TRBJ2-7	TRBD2	TGTGCCAGCAGCACTAGCGGGGCCTACGAGCAGTACTTC	CASSTSGAYEQYF
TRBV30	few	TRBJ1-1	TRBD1	TGTGCCTGGAGGCGGGACAGGGCCACTGAAGCTTTCTTT	CAWRRDRATEAFF
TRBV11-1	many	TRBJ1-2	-	TGTGCCAGCAGCTTAGCAAGCTCTAACTATGGCTACACCTTC	CASSLASSNYGYTF
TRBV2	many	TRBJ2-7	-	TGTGCCAGCAGTGCTGGCTTGCAGTACTTC	CASSAGLQYF
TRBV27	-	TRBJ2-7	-	TGTGCCAGCAGTCCCCCTGGGGGCGGCCCAAACCCCGAGCAGTACTTC	CASSPPGGGPNPEQYF
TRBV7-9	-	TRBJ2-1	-	TGTGCCAGCAGCTTAGCAGACTCCTACAATGAGCAGTTCTTC	CASSLADSYNEQFF
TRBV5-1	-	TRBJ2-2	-	TGCGCCAGCAGCTTAGCCCTCGAGGCCGGGGAGCTGTTTTTT	CASSLALEAGELFF
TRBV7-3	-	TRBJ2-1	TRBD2	TGTGCCAGCAGCACCCGACTAGCGGGAGTTTCGGAGCAGTTCTTC	CASSTRLAGVSEQFF
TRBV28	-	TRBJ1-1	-	TGTGCCAGCAGTTTATACCCAGACACTGGGGCTTTCTTT	CASSLYPDTGAFF
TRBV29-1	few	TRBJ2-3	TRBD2	TGCAGCGTAGCGGGAGGAGGGGAAGGTACGCAGTATTTT	CSVAGGGEGTQYF
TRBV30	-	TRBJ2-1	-	TGTGCCTGGAGTGCTAGGACTTTACAAGAGACCCAGTTCTTC	CAWSARTLQETQFF
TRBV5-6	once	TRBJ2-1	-	TGTGCCAGCATATTCCGGGGAGGTGAGCAGTTCTTC	CASIFRGGEQFF
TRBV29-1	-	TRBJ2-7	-	TGCAGCGTTGAAGCGGGCTACGAGCAGTACTTC	CSVEAGYEQYF
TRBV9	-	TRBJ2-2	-	TGTGCCAGCAGCGTGGGGGTGCAAACCGGGGAGCTGTTTTTT	CASSVGVQTGELFF
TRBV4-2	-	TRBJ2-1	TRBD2	TGTGCCAGCAGCCAAGATTGGGGACTAGCGGGAACATCGCCTCACAATGAGCAGTTCTTC	CASSQDWGLAGTSPHNEQFF
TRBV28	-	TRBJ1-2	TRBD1	TGTGCCAGCCCTACACTCCACCGGGACAGGGTAGGTCCGGGCTACACCTTC	CASPTLHRDRVGPGYTF
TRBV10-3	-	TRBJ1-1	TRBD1	TGTGCCATCAGTGAGTCTACAAAAGGACAGGGGACCAACACTGAAGCTTTCTTT	CAISESTKGQGTNTEAFF
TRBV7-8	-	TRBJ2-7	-	TGTGCCAGCAGCTTAGGTGGGCCCTCCTACGAGCAGTACTTC	CASSLGGPSYEQYF
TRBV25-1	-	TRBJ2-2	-	TGTGCCAGCAGTGTTCCGGGGACAAACACCGGGGAGCTGTTTTTT	CASSVPGTNTGELFF
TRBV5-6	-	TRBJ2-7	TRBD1	TGTGCCAGCAGCCGGACAGGGGGATCCAGCGAGCAGTACTTC	CASSRTGGSSEQYF
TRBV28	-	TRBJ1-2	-	TGTGCCAGCAGTTTACCAGGCTACTATGGCTACACCTTC	CASSLPGYYGYTF